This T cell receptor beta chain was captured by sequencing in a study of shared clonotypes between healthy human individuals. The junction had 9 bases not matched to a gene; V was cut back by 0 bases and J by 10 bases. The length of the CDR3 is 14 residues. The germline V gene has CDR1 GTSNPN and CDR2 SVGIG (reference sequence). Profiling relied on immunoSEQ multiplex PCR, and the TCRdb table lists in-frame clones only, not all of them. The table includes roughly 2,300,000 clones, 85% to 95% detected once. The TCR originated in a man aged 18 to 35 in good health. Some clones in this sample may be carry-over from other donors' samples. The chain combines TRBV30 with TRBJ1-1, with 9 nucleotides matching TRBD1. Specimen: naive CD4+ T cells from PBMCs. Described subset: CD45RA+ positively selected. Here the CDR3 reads CAWSVKSGTGRAFF. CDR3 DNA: TGTGCCTGGAGTGTAAAATCTGGGACAGGGCGAGCTTTCTTT.